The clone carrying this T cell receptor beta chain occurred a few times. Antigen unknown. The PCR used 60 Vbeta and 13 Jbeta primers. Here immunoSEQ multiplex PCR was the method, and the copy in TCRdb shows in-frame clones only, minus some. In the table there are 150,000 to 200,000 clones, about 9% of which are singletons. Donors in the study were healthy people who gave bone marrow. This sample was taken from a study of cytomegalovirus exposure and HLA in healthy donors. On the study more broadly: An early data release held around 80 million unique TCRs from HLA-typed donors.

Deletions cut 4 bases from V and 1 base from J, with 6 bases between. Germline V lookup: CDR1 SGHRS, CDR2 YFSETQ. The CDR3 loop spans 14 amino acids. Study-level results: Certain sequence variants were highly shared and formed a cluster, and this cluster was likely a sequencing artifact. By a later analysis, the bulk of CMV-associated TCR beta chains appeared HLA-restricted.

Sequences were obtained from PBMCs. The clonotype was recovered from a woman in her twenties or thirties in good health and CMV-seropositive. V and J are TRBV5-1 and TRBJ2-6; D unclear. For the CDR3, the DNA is TGCGCCAGCAGCCCAGTTTCTGGGGCCAACGTCCTGACTTTC. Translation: CASSPVSGANVLTF.